The clone carrying this TCR beta chain was recorded only once. What it recognizes is unknown. PCR used 60 Vbeta primers and 13 Jbeta primers. Sequenced by immunoSEQ multiplex PCR; TCRdb stores in-frame clones only, minus some. Of 130,000 to 150,000 clones in the sample, around 77% were seen once. This sample was included in a study of cytomegalovirus exposure and HLA in healthy donors. Looking at the study overall: Earlier sequencing of approximately 200 million T cells yielded nearly 120 million unique TCR beta sequences. Overall study results and limits: Owing to their indistinguishability, certain V segments, notably TRBV6-2 and TRBV6-3, were excluded. Follow-up analysis found HLA locus-dependent TCR association rates, highest for DRB1 and lowest for HLA-C. When a later analysis was performed, an Asian-associated ancestry cluster reportedly had fewer N-insertions than the roughly 700-donor mean.

V was clipped by 2 bases and J by 2 bases; unmatched bases: 3. The CDR3 runs to 15 residues. Germline CDR1 and CDR2: MNHNS and SASEGT. The chain has TRBV6-1 and TRBJ2-3; 8 positions match TRBD1. Material for sequencing was PBMCs. The receptor was isolated from a woman aged 40 to 55 in good health and CMV-seropositive. In DNA form, the CDR3 reads TGTGCCAGCAGTGAACAGGGGGCCTTCACAGATACGCAGTATTTT. This codes for CASSEQGAFTDTQYF.